A single sample is the source of the 17 T cell receptor beta chains below, sequenced in a study of siplizumab effects on memory and regulatory T cells. Sequencing used immunoSEQ multiplex PCR; TCRdb keeps in-frame clones, though not all of them. The top ten clones hold 0.031% of a sample with 70,000 to 100,000 clones, about 96% of them seen once. Specimen: naive CD4+ T cells sorted from blood. The receptors derive from a human donor in good health.

This clone was picked up a small number of times. The chain is built from TRBV7-9 and TRBJ1-1; D uncertain. Germline CDR1 and CDR2: SEHNR and FQNEAQ (reference sequence). The CDR3 runs to 13 residues. Deletions cut 6 bases from V and 2 bases from J, with 10 bases between. The CDR3 loop reads CASSSEFNTEAFF. The CDR3 DNA reads as TGTGCCAGCAGTTCCGAGTTCAACACTGAAGCTTTCTTT.

This clone was counted a single time. The CDR3 region is CASSLAGLSYEQYF. CDR3 DNA: TGCGCCAGCAGCTTGGCCGGACTCTCCTACGAGCAGTACTTC. The chain has TRBV5-1 and TRBJ2-7, with D possibly matching TRBD2 (5 bases). The V end lost 0 bases, the J end lost 0 bases, and 7 bases lay between the germline ends. This CDR3 is 14 amino acids long. Per germline, CDR1 SGHRS and CDR2 YFSETQ.

This chain connects TRBV18 to TRBJ1-4; 9 nucleotides line up with TRBD1. V shed 4 bases and J 7 bases; nucleotides not matched to a gene: 10. The germline V gene encodes CDR1 KGHSH and CDR2 LQKENI. This CDR3 has 16 amino acids. The DNA of the CDR3 is TGTGCCAGCTCACTTTCTACGGGACAGGGTAGTGAAAAACTGTTTTTT. Translating it yields CASSLSTGQGSEKLFF.

In its sample, this clone was seen a few times. Different DNA sequences within this sample yield the same CDR3. The genes are TRBV20-1 and TRBJ2-3; D not certain. From germline, CDR1 is DFQATT and CDR2 SNEGSKA (reference sequence). Deletions cut 6 bases from V and 1 base from J, with 2 bases between. The CDR3 contains 10 residues. CDR3 bases: TGCAGTGCACGCACAGATACGCAGTATTTT. Translation: CSARTDTQYF.

V and J are TRBV5-4 and TRBJ1-1, with D hard to call. From germline, CDR1 is SGHNT and CDR2 YYREEE (reference sequence). V was shortened by 0 bases and J by 5 bases, with 11 bases between the two germline ends. The CDR3 extends over 14 amino acids. CDR3 region: CASSLGRERTEAFF. The DNA of the CDR3 is TGTGCCAGCAGCTTGGGGAGGGAGAGGACTGAAGCTTTCTTT.

The chain recombines TRBV28 with TRBJ1-3; D is unresolved. The V and J ends lost 10 bases and 4 bases respectively, with 11 bases between them. This CDR3 is 12 amino acids long. From germline, CDR1 is MDHEN and CDR2 SYDVKM. CDR3 bases: TGTGCCACCATAGTCCCCGGAAACACCATATATTTT. This gives the protein CATIVPGNTIYF.

Only one count was recorded for this clone. V and J are TRBV18 and TRBJ2-1; TRBD1 matches 10 bases. The CDR3 loop spans 14 amino acids. Losses at the gene ends were 6 bases for V and 3 bases for J; bases not matched to a gene: 2. Germline-derived CDR1 and CDR2 are KGHSH and LQKENI. In DNA, the CDR3 is TGTGCCAGCTCCGGGACAGGGGTCTACAATGAGCAGTTCTTC. This codes for CASSGTGVYNEQFF.

This clone was observed once. The V call is TRBV7-3, the J call TRBJ2-3; D remains unclear. The CDR3 covers 14 residues. The V end was cut by 0 bases, the J end by 4 bases, with 8 bases between. Germline loops: CDR1 SGHTA, CDR2 FQGTGA. CDR3 nucleotides: TGTGCCAGCAGCTTAACAGCAGTCTCAGATACGCAGTATTTT. The encoded protein is CASSLTAVSDTQYF.

The genes are TRBV6-5 and TRBJ2-7; TRBD1 matches 11 bases. Germline CDR1 is MNHEY and CDR2 is SVGAGI. CDR3 length equals 15 residues. V lost 0 bases, J lost 3 bases, and 1 base stayed unmatched. The CDR3 sequence is CASSYSGQGDYEQYF. In DNA, the CDR3 is TGTGCCAGCAGTTACTCGGGACAGGGGGACTACGAGCAGTACTTC.

The chain uses TRBV29-1 and TRBJ2-2; D might be TRBD1 (5 bases). The germline CDR1 and CDR2 sequences are SQVTM and ANQGSEA. This CDR3 contains 13 residues. With 7 bases removed from V and 2 bases from J, the gap between germline ends came to 11 bases. CDR3: CSAQGYNTGELFF. The CDR3 DNA reads as TGCAGCGCCCAGGGATATAACACCGGGGAGCTGTTTTTT.

The chain combines TRBV7-3 with TRBJ2-1; TRBD2 matches at 13 bases. The CDR3 loop spans 15 amino acids. Unmatched junction bases numbered 2, after V lost 5 bases and J lost 4 bases. CDR1 is SGHTA, CDR2 FQGTGA, per germline. Here the CDR3 DNA reads TGTGCCAGCAGCCGGGGACTAGCGGGATACAATGAGCAGTTCTTC. Translating gives CASSRGLAGYNEQFF.

The V gene is TRBV7-2, the J gene TRBJ1-1, with 7 bases identical to TRBD1. CDR1 is SGHTA, CDR2 FQGNSA, per germline. The CDR3 sequence is 14 residues long. The ends lost 4 bases at V and 4 bases at J; junction bases unmatched: 6. The chain's CDR3 is CASSSHRGGTEAFF. The CDR3 nucleotides read TGTGCCAGCAGCTCCCACAGGGGCGGCACTGAAGCTTTCTTT.

The chain employs TRBV7-3 and TRBJ2-1, with D possibly being TRBD1 (6 bases). The CDR3 is 15 residues long. Trimming left V 5 bases short and J 4 bases short, with 15 bases between. The germline V gene has CDR1 SGHTA and CDR2 FQGTGA. For the CDR3, the DNA is TGTGCCAGCAGCCTCCCGGGACACGGATACAATGAGCAGTTCTTC. It codes for CASSLPGHGYNEQFF.

The count of this clone is one. This chain links TRBV28 with TRBJ2-3; 7 bases map to TRBD1. V was pared by 4 bases and J by 1 base, with 5 bases of the junction left unmatched. Looked up from germline, CDR1 is MDHEN and CDR2 is SYDVKM. This CDR3 has 15 amino acids. The CDR3 region is CASSSTGMGTDTQYF. The CDR3 bases are TGTGCCAGCAGTTCGACAGGGATGGGCACAGATACGCAGTATTTT.

V gene TRBV6-5 combines with J gene TRBJ2-7; no definite D call. This CDR3 has 14 residues. Germline V gene sequence: CDR1 MNHEY, CDR2 SVGAGI. V lost 0 bases, J lost 3 bases, and 9 bases lay in between. The CDR3 spells CASSYSGRYYEQYF. CDR3 DNA sequence: TGTGCCAGCAGTTACTCTGGCAGATACTACGAGCAGTACTTC.

The rearrangement joins TRBV28 to TRBJ2-5; D call uncertain. CDR3 length equals 12 residues. The germline V gene has CDR1 MDHEN and CDR2 SYDVKM. The V end was cut by 5 bases, the J end by 5 bases, with 9 bases between. CDR3 sequence reads: CASSTDGETQYF. The CDR3 DNA reads as TGTGCCAGCAGTACGGACGGGGAGACCCAGTACTTC.

The V call is TRBV11-2, the J call TRBJ2-3; D gene uncertain. Between the trimmed V and J ends, which lost 5 bases and 5 bases, there was a span of 20 bases. The CDR3 contains 16 residues. Germline loops: CDR1 SGHAT, CDR2 FQNNGV. The chain's CDR3 is CASSLGLDLSGDTQYF. The CDR3 region has the DNA TGTGCCAGCAGCCTGGGTCTCGACCTATCGGGAGATACGCAGTATTTT.